This TCR beta chain was documented in a study of blood T cell repertoires in COVID-19. Looking at the study overall: The United States, Italy and Spain provided the acute and convalescent COVID-19 samples. From T cells, B-cell-depleted T cells, or PBMCs came the material, which was cDNA or gDNA.

Per the authors' pipeline: How many nucleated cells were present was estimated from reference gene primer amplification. Assay: immunoSEQ multiplex PCR; the TCRdb copy retains only in-frame clones and omits some. V, J and clone size are those of that table, while D and trimming were read from the DNA. The repertoire holds some 240,000 clones, with around 83% as singletons. V was pared by 0 bases and J by 4 bases, with 5 bases of the junction left unmatched. Germline V gene lookup returns CDR1 SGHAT and CDR2 FQDESV (reference sequence). The CDR3 loop spans 15 amino acids. The source material was peripheral blood. The sequence came from a woman aged 40 to 50 who had recovered from COVID-19. The gene calls are TRBV11-1 and TRBJ2-5; 7 bases match TRBD2. In DNA, the CDR3 is TGTGCCAGCAGCTTAGCGCGGACTAGTTTAGAGACCCAGTACTTC. Protein sequence: CASSLARTSLETQYF. The full variable domain, completed using reference TRBV11-1 and TRBJ2-5, is EAEVAQSPRYKITEKSQAVAFWCDPISGHATLYWYRQILGQGPELLVQFQDESVVDDSQLPKDRFSAERLKGVDSTLKIQPAELGDSAMYLCASSLARTSLETQYFGPGTRLLVL.